Listed below are T cell receptor beta chains from one sample, sequenced in a study of T cells in narcolepsy. Sequencing used immunoSEQ multiplex PCR; TCRdb keeps in-frame clones, though not all of them. The sample lists fewer than 25,000 clones, over 70% occurring once. The sequenced sample consisted of memory (CD45RA-) CD4+ T cells from blood. The receptors were gathered from a human donor in good health. Each CDR3 is given without its conserved first and last residue.

CDR3 protein	V gene	J gene	CDR3 length
AWSLGFSRQLPNSPLH	TRBV30	TRBJ1-6	16
ASSAPSGTIY	TRBV6-1	TRBJ1-3	10
ASSPSGGNYGYT	TRBV4-2	TRBJ1-2	12
SVLGTGQNLNYGYT	TRBV29-1	TRBJ1-2	14
ASSPLTSGVWNEQF	TRBV4-1	TRBJ2-1	14
ASSEAGQNQPQH	TRBV6-1	TRBJ1-5	12
ASELFSNQPQH	TRBV6-1	TRBJ1-5	11
ASSPQGLAPIPNYEQY	TRBV27	TRBJ2-7	16
ASSEPTGSNEKLF	TRBV6-1	TRBJ1-4	13
ASSVRGSGNEKLF	TRBV19	TRBJ1-4	13
ASSFPGLYNEQF	TRBV7-2	TRBJ2-1	12